This TCR beta chain appears in the sequencing data of a study of OX40 agonist ivuxolimab in advanced cancers. The data were produced by immunoSEQ multiplex PCR, yet TCRdb's version contains in-frame clones alone and is incomplete. The sample has some 86,000 clones, 75% to 95% seen once. The study, taken as a whole, reports: Relative to CD4+, CD8+ T cells held more expanded clones on average. Part of the nonresponder group also had normalized T-cell clonal expansion that was low. With doses of 0.1 to 3.0 mg/kg, CD4+ and CD8+ blood T cells had undergone clonal expansion by week 6.

A note on this clone: Its antigen is still unknown.

The CDR3 spans 17 residues. Germline V CDR1 and CDR2: SGHTA, FQGTGA. The trim removed 2 bases at V and 1 base at J, leaving 5 bases unmatched. The origin of this receptor is an adult with an advanced solid tumor such as melanoma, head and neck, liver or kidney cancer. The J gene is TRBJ2-2, the V gene TRBV7-3; 9 nucleotides align to TRBD1. This material consisted of CD4+ or CD8+ T cells sorted from blood, taken in a trial of the OX40 agonist ivuxolimab. CDR3 sequence reads: CASSLAPTGGNTGELFF. The DNA for the CDR3 is TGTGCCAGCAGCTTAGCCCCGACAGGGGGGAACACCGGGGAGCTGTTTTTT.